A single sample is the source of the 11 T cell receptor beta chains below, sequenced in a study of technical replicates of blood from a few donors. Assay: immunoSEQ multiplex PCR; the TCRdb copy retains only in-frame clones and omits some. This sample has roughly 76,000 clones, with around 94% found just once. The sample taken for sequencing was T cells isolated from PBMCs. The receptors stem from a human donor in good health.

In the case of this clone: A read error may account for a junction end that differs from germline. This rearrangement joins TRBV7-7 to TRBJ2-1; 9 nucleotides agree with TRBD1. CDR3 length: 13 residues. The germline V gene encodes CDR1 SSHAT and CDR2 FNYEAQ (reference sequence). CDR3 in DNA: TGTGCTAGCAGCCCGGACAGGGGAAAAGAGCAGTTCTTC. This translates into CASSPDRGKEQFF.

Worth noting for this clone: Other DNA sequences within the sample encode an identical CDR3. The rearrangement uses TRBV2 and TRBJ1-2; possibly TRBD1 for D (5 bases). V lost 1 base, J lost 4 bases, and 13 bases lay in between. From germline, CDR1 is SNHLY and CDR2 FYNNEI. This CDR3 comprises 15 residues. In DNA, the CDR3 is TGTGCCAGCAGTGAAGTGCTTCAGGGTCCCTATGGCTACACCTTC. It yields the protein CASSEVLQGPYGYTF.

The chain has TRBV6-6 and TRBJ1-1, with D perhaps TRBD1 (6 bases). Germline V lookup: CDR1 MNHNY, CDR2 SVGAGI (reference sequence). The CDR3 totals 13 residues. The V end lost 5 bases, the J end lost 6 bases, and 13 bases lay between the germline ends. CDR3 residues: CASSKKQGPEAFF. For the CDR3, the DNA is TGTGCCAGCAGTAAAAAACAGGGCCCTGAAGCTTTCTTT.

The chain recombines TRBV7-9 with TRBJ2-1; the match to TRBD1 covers 7 bases. The CDR3 has 18 amino acids. The germline gives CDR1 SEHNR, CDR2 FQNEAQ (reference sequence). J was trimmed by 0 bases and V by 1 base; bases with no gene match: 9. In nucleotides, the CDR3 is TGTGCCAGCAGCTTAGTAGGCCAGGGGGTAAGCTCCTACAATGAGCAGTTCTTC. Translated, it gives CASSLVGQGVSSYNEQFF. Looking up the rest from reference TRBV7-9 and TRBJ2-1 gives the full variable domain: DTGVSQNPRHKITKRGQNVTFRCDPISEHNRLYWYRQTLGQGPEFLTYFQNEAQLEKSRLLSDRFSAERPKGSFSTLEIQRTEQGDSAMYLCASSLVGQGVSSYNEQFFGPGTRLTVL.

The chain is built from TRBV15 and TRBJ2-7, with a weak D call TRBD2 (6 bases). Looked up from germline, CDR1 is LNHNV and CDR2 is YYDKDF (reference sequence). The length of the CDR3 is 16 residues. The ends were cut back, 4 bases at V and 7 bases at J, with 23 bases in the middle. The CDR3 sequence is CATSKRPSAGSGEQYF. As DNA, the CDR3 is TGTGCCACCAGCAAAAGGCCCTCTGCGGGAAGTGGGGAGCAGTACTTC.

The chain's CDR3 is CASPWTGGDYGYTF. Here the CDR3 DNA reads TGCGCCAGCCCGTGGACAGGTGGGGACTATGGCTACACCTTC. This sequence joins TRBV23-1 and TRBJ1-2; the match to TRBD1 covers 7 bases. TRBV23-1 falls under the ORF class, with uncertain function. After removal of 8 bases from V and 3 bases from J, the junction contained 9 bases not matched to a gene. The length of the CDR3 is 14 residues.

This chain links TRBV28 with TRBJ2-1, with D hard to call. Germline V gives CDR1 MDHEN, CDR2 SYDVKM. The germline V and J ends were trimmed by 2 bases and 12 bases, with 11 bases remaining between them. This CDR3 contains 12 residues. The CDR3 protein is CASSLVVSGQFF. The CDR3 DNA reads as TGTGCCAGCAGTTTAGTTGTCTCGGGGCAGTTCTTC. The whole variable domain, remainder taken from reference TRBV28 and TRBJ2-1, is DVKVTQSSRYLVKRTGEKVFLECVQDMDHENMFWYRQDPGLGLRLIYFSYDVKMKEKGDIPEGYSVSREKKERFSLILESASTNQTSMYLCASSLVVSGQFFGPGTRLTVL.

The chain combines TRBV6-6 with TRBJ2-7, with 13 nucleotides matching TRBD2. The V segment lost 6 bases and the J segment 9 bases; nucleotides outside the gene matches: 5. Germline assignment: CDR1 MNHNY and CDR2 SVGAGI (reference sequence). This CDR3 has 13 amino acids. CDR3 sequence (DNA): TGTGCCAGCAGAAGGACTAGCGGGAGCGGGCAGTACTTC. It specifies CASRRTSGSGQYF.

J is TRBJ1-2 and V is TRBV28; 10 positions match TRBD1. V was pared by 4 bases and J by 3 bases, with 5 bases of the junction left unmatched. The length of the CDR3 is 15 residues. CDR1 MDHEN and CDR2 SYDVKM come from the germline V gene. CDR3 nucleotides: TGTGCCAGCAGTTCTCGACAGGGGGCTCACTATGGCTACACCTTC. This gives the protein CASSSRQGAHYGYTF.

This clone has a handful of counts. The V call is TRBV10-3, the J call TRBJ1-1; D is possibly TRBD1 (6 bases). The CDR3 loop spans 11 amino acids. Trimming took 4 bases from V and 6 from J, leaving 6 bases between them. CDR1 is ENHRY, CDR2 SYGVKD, per germline. CDR3 sequence reads: CAISAGAEAFF. For the CDR3, the DNA is TGTGCCATCAGTGCAGGGGCTGAAGCTTTCTTT.

The V gene is TRBV6-1, the J gene TRBJ1-2; D gene uncertain. The germline V and J ends were trimmed by 6 bases and 11 bases, with 13 bases remaining between them. Germline V gene sequence: CDR1 MNHNS, CDR2 SASEGT. The CDR3 loop spans 11 amino acids. The CDR3, as DNA: TGTGCCAGCAGCCATATTCGGGAGTACACCTTC. Translation gives CASSHIREYTF.